This is a list of T cell receptor beta chains from one sample in a study of cytomegalovirus exposure and HLA in healthy donors. Sequencing used immunoSEQ multiplex PCR; TCRdb keeps in-frame clones, though not all of them. The table lists some 150,000 clones, roughly 82% of them singletons. Sequenced sample: PBMCs. The receptor set was obtained from a woman in her 50s in good health and CMV-seropositive. Both conserved end residues are part of each CDR3. D genes are given only for firm matches. Only part of the rows carry a size: once, few, many, or a class if the clone is expanded.

size,J,D,V,CDR3,DNA
.,TRBJ1-5,TRBD1,TRBV5-5,CASSWVGQGAFQPQHF,TGTGCCAGCAGCTGGGTGGGACAGGGGGCCTTTCAGCCCCAGCATTTT
.,TRBJ2-2,.,TRBV9,CASSVESVPNTGELFF,TGTGCCAGCAGCGTAGAAAGCGTCCCGAACACCGGGGAGCTGTTTTTT
.,TRBJ2-1,.,TRBV12-5,CASASGHGMGYEQFF,TGTGCTAGTGCCTCGGGACACGGGATGGGGTATGAGCAGTTCTTC
.,TRBJ2-1,.,TRBV18,CASSPPGRLVSFNEQFF,TGTGCCAGCTCACCACCTGGGAGACTAGTGAGTTTCAATGAGCAGTTCTTC
.,TRBJ1-1,TRBD1,TRBV7-8,CASSSHSDRETEAFF,TGTGCCAGCAGCTCCCACTCAGACAGGGAAACTGAAGCTTTCTTT
.,TRBJ2-7,.,TRBV12-2,CASRLLIRDSLGEQYF,TGTGCAAGTCGCTTATTAATTAGGGACAGCCTAGGAGAGCAGTACTTC
.,TRBJ1-1,.,TRBV7-2,CASSSSKGGATEAFF,TGTGCCAGCAGCTCCTCCAAGGGAGGGGCCACTGAAGCTTTCTTT
few,TRBJ1-2,TRBD1,TRBV5-1,CASSPGGKGYTF,TGCGCCAGCAGCCCAGGGGGTAAGGGCTACACCTTC
.,TRBJ1-5,.,TRBV19,CASSMWEGQPQHF,TGTGCCAGTAGTATGTGGGAGGGGCAGCCCCAGCATTTT
.,TRBJ2-3,.,TRBV10-3,CAISESPPTLDTQYF,TGTGCCATCAGTGAAAGCCCGCCAACCCTTGATACGCAGTATTTT
.,TRBJ2-5,TRBD2,TRBV29-1,CSVEGGGSETQYF,TGCAGCGTTGAGGGCGGGGGGTCAGAGACCCAGTACTTC
.,TRBJ2-5,TRBD1,TRBV7-9,CSSSSRNRGRFQETQYF,TGTTCCAGCAGCTCTAGAAACAGGGGGCGCTTCCAAGAGACCCAGTACTTC
.,TRBJ1-4,.,TRBV5-1,CASSMEPVRANEKLFF,TGCGCCAGCAGCATGGAGCCAGTGAGGGCTAATGAAAAACTGTTTTTT
.,TRBJ2-1,TRBD2,TRBV5-1,CASSVGGGRGTNEQFF,TGCGCCAGCAGCGTTGGCGGGGGGCGAGGTACAAATGAGCAGTTCTTC
.,TRBJ2-3,TRBD1,TRBV5-4,CASRQTTGGATDTQYF,TGTGCCAGCAGGCAGACGACAGGGGGCGCCACAGATACGCAGTATTTT
.,TRBJ2-2,.,TRBV10-1,CASRDTPSGELFF,TGCGCCAGCAGGGACACTCCGTCCGGGGAGCTGTTTTTT
.,TRBJ2-3,.,TRBV4-1,CASSQVPGSIDTQYF,TGCGCCAGCAGCCAAGTACCGGGGTCTATAGATACGCAGTATTTT
.,TRBJ2-3,.,TRBV10-3,CAIKSGLTDTQYF,TGTGCCATCAAATCGGGTCTAACAGATACGCAGTATTTT
.,TRBJ2-2,TRBD2,TRBV5-4,CASSNKAGTGELFF,TGTGCCAGCAGCAACAAAGCGGGGACCGGGGAGCTGTTTTTT
.,TRBJ2-7,.,TRBV13,CASSSTTGVYEQYF,TGTGCCAGCAGCTCTACTACAGGAGTCTACGAGCAGTACTTC
.,TRBJ1-1,.,TRBV5-1,CASSLQSGNTEAFF,TGCGCCAGCAGCTTACAGAGCGGGAACACTGAAGCTTTCTTT
.,TRBJ1-2,.,TRBV7-2,CASSLDESGGYTF,TGTGCCAGCAGCTTAGATGAATCGGGTGGCTACACCTTC
few,TRBJ1-4,.,TRBV2,CASLGGREKLFF,TGTGCCAGCCTAGGGGGTAGGGAAAAACTGTTTTTT
.,TRBJ2-4,TRBD1,TRBV2,CASSDPGTGVNIQYF,TGTGCCAGCAGTGACCCCGGGACAGGGGTGAACATTCAGTACTTC
.,TRBJ1-2,.,TRBV5-1,CASSLEGVSGYTF,TGCGCCAGCAGCTTGGAGGGGGTGAGTGGCTACACCTTC
.,TRBJ2-7,.,TRBV7-2,CASSSGDTYEQYF,TGTGCCAGCAGTTCGGGGGATACCTACGAGCAGTACTTC
once,TRBJ2-3,TRBD2,TRBV5-4,CASSSQLAGSTDTQYF,TGTGCCAGCAGCTCCCAACTAGCGGGGAGCACAGATACGCAGTATTTT
few,TRBJ2-7,.,TRBV13,CASSSRKDILYEQYF,TGTGCCAGCAGTAGCAGGAAGGACATCCTTTACGAGCAGTACTTC
.,TRBJ2-5,TRBD2,TRBV5-6,CASSPGGSGGARTQYF,TGTGCCAGCAGCCCGGGAGGGAGCGGGGGGGCCCGAACCCAGTACTTC
.,TRBJ2-7,TRBD1,TRBV29-1,CSVQTGEYEQYF,TGCAGCGTTCAGACAGGGGAGTACGAGCAGTACTTC
.,TRBJ2-3,.,TRBV7-9,CSSSLGSRGRSTDTQYF,TGTTCCAGCAGCTTAGGAAGTAGAGGGAGAAGCACAGATACGCAGTATTTT
.,TRBJ2-2,.,TRBV7-6,CASSLRDTELFF,TGTGCCAGCAGCTTACGGGATACGGAGCTGTTTTTT
once,TRBJ2-2,.,TRBV29-1,CSVDSGIDTGELFF,TGCAGCGTTGATTCAGGGATTGACACCGGGGAGCTGTTTTTT
.,TRBJ2-2,TRBD1,TRBV7-2,CASTATGVEGTGELFF,TGTGCCAGCACCGCGACAGGGGTTGAGGGCACCGGGGAGCTGTTTTTT
.,TRBJ1-2,TRBD1,TRBV18,CASSPMDRGDGYTF,TGTGCCAGCTCACCAATGGACAGGGGTGATGGCTACACCTTC
.,TRBJ2-3,TRBD2,TRBV14,CASSKRGVGTDTQYF,TGTGCCAGCAGTAAGCGGGGGGTCGGCACAGATACGCAGTATTTT
.,TRBJ2-7,TRBD2,TRBV7-6,CASSLDGGTSNFVYEQYF,TGTGCCAGCAGCTTAGACGGTGGGACTAGTAATTTCGTGTACGAGCAGTACTTC
.,TRBJ1-1,TRBD1,TRBV6-5,CASSQGGLWTEAFF,TGTGCCAGCAGTCAAGGGGGCCTGTGGACTGAAGCTTTCTTT
once,TRBJ2-3,.,TRBV5-6,CASSRRGARQLRDTQYF,TGTGCCAGCAGCCGTCGGGGGGCCAGACAACTAAGGGATACGCAGTATTTT
.,TRBJ1-2,TRBD1,TRBV6-5,CASSTGTGGLYGYTF,TGTGCCAGCAGTACCGGGACAGGGGGACTCTATGGCTACACCTTC
.,TRBJ2-2,.,TRBV7-3,CASRGRKSTGELFF,TGTGCCAGCAGGGGGAGAAAAAGCACCGGGGAGCTGTTTTTT
once,TRBJ2-3,.,TRBV18,CASSPKLRDTQYF,TGTGCCAGCTCACCAAAGCTACGGGATACGCAGTATTTT
.,TRBJ2-6,.,TRBV2,CASSEGRPGNAGANVLTF,TGTGCCAGCAGTGAAGGTCGGCCAGGGAATGCTGGGGCCAACGTCCTGACTTTC
once,TRBJ1-6,.,TRBV5-1,CASSLGHSWLNSPLHF,TGCGCCAGCAGCTTGGGGCACAGTTGGTTGAATTCACCCCTCCACTTT
few,TRBJ2-7,TRBD2,TRBV5-4,CASSLDGTSSYEQYF,TGTGCCAGCAGCTTGGACGGGACTAGTTCCTACGAGCAGTACTTC
.,TRBJ2-2,TRBD2,TRBV7-3,CASSRLAGDTGELFF,TGTGCCAGCAGCCGACTAGCGGGGGACACCGGGGAGCTGTTTTTT
.,TRBJ1-2,TRBD1,TRBV5-1,CASSLRTGVRGYYGYTF,TGCGCCAGCAGCTTAAGAACAGGGGTTAGGGGATACTATGGCTACACCTTC
.,TRBJ2-2,TRBD2,TRBV7-2,CASSLGLEPGELFF,TGTGCCAGCAGCCTGGGACTAGAGCCCGGGGAGCTGTTTTTT
.,TRBJ1-1,TRBD1,TRBV6-6,CASRDPGQGVTEAFF,TGTGCCAGCAGGGATCCGGGACAGGGGGTCACTGAAGCTTTCTTT
.,TRBJ2-3,TRBD1,TRBV27,CASSSWTGQGGNTQYF,TGTGCCAGCAGTTCCTGGACAGGGCAAGGGGGGAATACGCAGTATTTT
.,TRBJ2-3,.,TRBV7-9,CASSSSGDTQYF,TGTGCCAGCAGCTCCTCCGGAGATACGCAGTATTTT
.,TRBJ2-7,TRBD1,TRBV13,CASSSGTAKPEQYF,TGTGCCAGCAGCTCCGGGACAGCTAAGCCCGAGCAGTACTTC
.,TRBJ1-6,.,TRBV30,CAWSDLSPLHF,TGTGCCTGGAGTGATCTTTCACCCCTCCACTTT
.,TRBJ1-1,.,TRBV13,CASSAFRVSTEAFF,TGTGCCAGCAGCGCCTTCAGGGTTTCCACTGAAGCTTTCTTT
.,TRBJ2-7,TRBD2,TRBV7-6,CASSSGGYYEQYF,TGTGCCAGCAGCAGCGGGGGCTACTACGAGCAGTACTTC